Included here is one T cell receptor (beta chain) sequence, with context. The specificity of this receptor is unknown. The record originates from a study of cytomegalovirus exposure and HLA in healthy donors (dated by TCRdb to about 2017). At the level of the whole study: According to an earlier analysis of a few hundred of the donors, about 170 million T cells yielded roughly 110 million unique TCR beta sequences and more than 250 Gb of sequence data. About 280 gigabases of sequencing data and around 80 million unique TCR sequences made up an early release that covered approximately 620 HLA-typed donors. Among the roughly 410 genotyped donors, under 90% belonged to the genetic ancestry cluster associated with self-reported Caucasian donors. The study aimed to test whether signatures of past pathogen exposure could be identified by cataloging public T cell receptors. The study profiled the T cell repertoires of 550 to 700 subjects by immunosequencing and related them to cytomegalovirus serostatus. Along with the roughly 700-subject first cohort, a separate validation cohort of over a hundred different subjects was used. To predict cytomegalovirus infection status, the study brought together high-throughput TCR immunosequencing, statistical association of individual TCRs with disease status, and machine learning. In a later analysis, previously published TCR beta repertoires from roughly 710 donors were re-analyzed and high-resolution HLA genotyping was added so that TCR occurrence patterns could be studied. The later analysis used no new phenotypic data to find candidate immune exposures, relying instead on TCR beta sequences and their occurrence across donors. In an earlier analysis of 500 to 650 of the donors, high-throughput TCR beta sequencing was used to judge whether each TCR beta V gene segment behaved as functional or pseudogenic. Donor age, sex, ethnicity and CMV serostatus were compiled together with the repertoire data. A later genetic analysis used genome-wide SNP genotypes for about 60% of the roughly 670 donors, treating that subset as a discovery cohort. Every repertoire in the discovery cohort had been generated on one and the same sequencing platform. HLA typing covered class I and class II loci at four-digit resolution. The number of donors typed differed by locus, with about 629-640 for A, B, C, DRB1 and DQB1, around 500 for DQA1, under 610 for DPA1, and under 490 for DPB1. About 5 DR-DQ haplotypes were handled as single units for association and clustering, since linkage in the cohort was strong. Across approximately 420 genotyped donors of the cohort, an average of approximately 240,000 unique TCR beta nucleotide sequences per donor were sequenced, and approximately 17% of those sequences were non-productive. Overall study results and their limits: A later genetic analysis reported fewer N-insertions in productive TCRs among donors in an Asian-associated ancestry cluster than the approximately 670-donor mean. Broadly in line with IMGT annotations, most TCR beta V segments showed up in productive rearrangements about 87% or about 30% of the time in an earlier analysis of about 500 of the donors. In both the original and validation cohorts, the classifier was reported to diagnose cytomegalovirus status with high specificity and sensitivity. The study listed approximately 160 TCR beta chains as associated with cytomegalovirus. Some IMGT-functional V segments, including TRBV6-2 and TRBV6-3, could not be distinguished by the 87-base-pair reads and were therefore excluded. Strong co-occurrence of HLA alleles, especially DR and DQ, made assigning TCR associations to individual alleles difficult. The presence/absence analyses assumed that sequencing depth was roughly uniform across donors, and that assumption may not be true. Most CMV-associated TCR beta chains appeared to be HLA-restricted in a later analysis, and the HLA associations seemed to be driven largely by CMV exposure. Because HLA typing was missing for some donors at each locus, association tests included only the typed subset. A cluster of highly shared sequence variants was judged likely to represent a technical artifact of the sequencing pipeline. A later analysis found that HLA-associated TCR beta chains were more clonally expanded and had lower generation probabilities than equally common non-associated chains. Seventeen rarely observed V segments, including chromosome 9 orphons, were excluded from the earlier analysis of about 500 of the donors because counts were too low. According to a later analysis, TCR association rates differed among HLA loci, with DRB1 alleles showing the most associated TCRs and HLA-C alleles showing the fewest. A further reported finding was that TCR beta sequences accurately predicted the HLA-A and HLA-B alleles for most subjects in the first cohort. A later analysis associated around 16,000 TCR beta sequences with specific HLA alleles at a false discovery rate of 0.05. Most TCR sequences were seen in very few donors, while some public TCRs were found in many individuals. For the cohort, immune exposure information was limited to CMV serostatus. The authors suggested that the approach could potentially be generalized to other disease states and immunological phenotypes. A few of the identified cytomegalovirus-associated TCR beta chains were confirmed in vitro to be specific for cytomegalovirus antigens. A later analysis reported that several top co-occurrence clusters appeared linked to parvovirus B19, influenza, CMV and Epstein-Barr virus. This cohort had only TCR beta chains sequenced, and the lack of alpha or paired-chain data limited which features could be detected. An association between a missense DCLRE1C variant and V-gene and J-gene trimming of TCR beta chains was found in a later genetic analysis and replicated in an independent cohort. Correlated functional status among segregating V segments might be attributable to linkage disequilibrium, but an unknown experimental factor could not be ruled out.

V loses 2 bases at its end and J loses 7 bases; junction bases beyond the gene matches: 7. The CDR1 and CDR2 encoded by the germline V gene (reference sequence) are SEHNR and FQNEAQ. The CDR3 starts with the cysteine, ends with the phenylalanine, and has 15 residues. Only the CDR3 portion is preserved as DNA: 45 bases, with reading frame beginning at the first base. The cohort consisted of 600 or so healthy bone marrow donors. All cohort members were sampled while nominally healthy, although unrecorded immune exposures were likely present. The donor was CMV seropositive and was included in the group of 300 or so seropositive cohort members. A peripheral blood sample was collected from each donor, and TCR beta sequencing was performed on peripheral blood mononuclear cells. Genomic DNA extraction from the blood cell samples was performed with the Qiagen DNeasy Blood Extraction Kit. Receptors were amplified or captured by the immunoSEQ multiplex PCR assay. For the multiplex PCR, a mixture combining 60 forward primers for TCR Vbeta segments and 13 reverse primers for TCR Jbeta segments was used. A multiplex PCR assay on genomic DNA amplified the CDR3 region of rearranged TCR beta genes. The Illumina HiSeq System was used to sequence the amplified TCR beta libraries as 87-base-pair reads. The source study handled its data this way. A later analysis tallied around 80 million unique TCR beta chains across the 666 repertoires, and approximately 12 million of those chains were shared by two or more donors. To remove PCR and sequencing errors, raw reads were error-corrected and collapsed into unique sequences using a nearest-neighbor algorithm that merged closely related sequences. CDR3 sequences were aligned to IMGT reference sequences to assign V, D and J gene segments. For a sequence to be retained, a match of at least six nucleotides to both a V gene segment and a J gene segment was required. A rearrangement counted as productive if the CDR3 had no stop codons and remained in frame with V and J, and every other rearrangement counted as non-productive. Following IMGT convention, CDR3 was defined as the stretch from the second conserved V-encoded cysteine to the conserved J-encoded phenylalanine. The earlier analysis of around 640 of the donors excluded sequences that lacked an unambiguous match to a single V gene segment. In an earlier analysis of a few hundred of the donors, V segments were called functional above 56.7% productive rearrangements and were called segregating when the between-donor standard deviation exceeded 5%. A statistical classification framework was built to diagnose cytomegalovirus status from the catalog of TCR beta chain sequences. V and J gene assignment, in a later analysis, came from comparing TCR nucleotide sequences with IMGT/GENE-DB human TR gene sequences. The TCRdist pipeline was used in a later analysis to assign CDR3 sequences and most-parsimonious VDJ recombination scenarios. In a later analysis, every TCR beta chain was defined by the combination of its CDR3 amino acid sequence and its V-gene family, and reads without a unique V-gene family were dropped. In a later analysis, 450 to 600 highly shared, low-generation-probability nucleotide sequences were removed to address suspected cross-contamination and a sequencing artifact. In a later analysis, a clonal expansion index was calculated for each public chain from normalized within-repertoire ranks of inferred template counts. In a later analysis, generation probabilities were computed using a VDJ recombination model fitted to out-of-frame rearrangements, and the results were checked against IGoR. In a later analysis, hypergeometric tests were used to score TCR-TCR, TCR-HLA and TCR-CMV co-occurrence, with a repertoire-size bias correction applied to TCR pairs. False discovery rates were estimated in a later analysis by permuting HLA or CMV assignments 20 times. A later analysis grouped co-occurring TCRs with DBSCAN, adding TCRdist sequence similarity when clustering within HLA-allele-positive subsets. For co-occurrence clustering, repertoires with fewer than 30,000 or more than 120,000 public chains were excluded, along with four or five repertoires with anomalous nucleotide sharing. What TCRdb holds here is the immuneACCESS table cut down to in-frame rearrangements. Part of the clones is not present; checked against another copy, under half of the missing clones reflect an unresolved V gene, and the others are unexplained. The V and J calls and clone size were taken over from that table, and D and trimming were inferred from the DNA. The sample table includes roughly 73,000 clones. Roughly 8% of the sample is in the top ten clones.

Sample: PBMCs. The TCR was taken from a female donor in good health and CMV-seropositive. The chain uses TRBV7-9 and TRBJ2-1; 8 of the junction bases match TRBD1. The DNA reads TGTGCCAGCAGCTTATATCAGGGGGCGCAGAATGAGCAGTTCTTC. This yields the protein CASSLYQGAQNEQFF.